The 10 T cell receptor beta chains listed next were all sequenced from one sample in a study of cytomegalovirus exposure and HLA in healthy donors. The PCR was carried out with 60 Vbeta primers and 13 Jbeta primers. Sequencing used immunoSEQ multiplex PCR; TCRdb keeps in-frame clones, though not all of them. The table lists 150,000 to 200,000 clones, roughly 88% of them singletons. The sequencing sample was made of PBMCs. The receptor set was obtained from a man aged 50 to 59 in good health and CMV-seropositive.

The chain couples TRBV2 to TRBJ2-5; D possibly corresponds to TRBD2 (6 bases). The CDR3 runs 13 residues. The germline V gene has CDR1 SNHLY and CDR2 FYNNEI. Deletions cut 4 bases from V and 1 base from J, with 7 bases between. DNA of the CDR3: TGTGCCAGCAGTGGGACTACCCAAGAGACCCAGTACTTC. It is translated as CASSGTTQETQYF. Combining the CDR3 with reference TRBV2 and TRBJ2-5 gives the whole variable domain EPEVTQTPSHQVTQMGQEVILRCVPISNHLYFYWYRQILGQKVEFLVSFYNNEISEKSEIFDDQFSVERPDGSNFTLKIRSTKLEDSAMYFCASSGTTQETQYFGPGTRLLVL.

The chain employs TRBV2 and TRBJ1-3; D may be TRBD1 (6 bases). CDR3 size: 15 residues. Germline-derived CDR1 and CDR2 are SNHLY and FYNNEI. Trimming left V 2 bases short and J 2 bases short, with 10 bases between. In nucleotides, the CDR3 is TGTGCCAGCAGTGAAAGGGGGTTAGCTGGAAACACCATATATTTT. Its translation: CASSERGLAGNTIYF.

V gene TRBV9 combines with J gene TRBJ2-5, with a tentative D call TRBD2 (5 bases). Germline CDR1 is SGDLS and CDR2 is YYNGEE. V lost 3 bases, J lost 2 bases, and 14 bases lay in between. The CDR3 has 15 amino acids. The chain's CDR3 is CASSGGWRVQETQYF. The CDR3 bases are TGTGCCAGCAGCGGTGGCTGGCGGGTACAAGAGACCCAGTACTTC.

The chain employs TRBV12-5 and TRBJ1-5, with TRBD1 matching 8 bases. Germline values: CDR1 LGHNT, CDR2 FRNRAP. Germline trimming cut 6 bases from V and 5 bases from J; bases unmatched to any gene: 9. The CDR3 extends over 15 amino acids. CDR3 DNA: TGTGCTAGTGGCACGGACAGGGCCCTCGATCAGCCCCAGCATTTT. This translates into CASGTDRALDQPQHF.

The chain uses TRBV7-2 and TRBJ2-3; 7 nucleotides line up with TRBD2. CDR1 and CDR2 (germline): SGHTA, FQGNSA. With V trimmed by 6 bases and J by 2 bases, 5 bases remained unmatched. The CDR3 contains 14 residues. The CDR3 is CASRTGGPTDTQYF. The CDR3 DNA follows: TGTGCCAGCAGGACGGGGGGACCCACAGATACGCAGTATTTT.

This sequence joins TRBV4-1 and TRBJ2-1, with 8 bases aligning to TRBD1. This CDR3 region has 16 residues. V lost 4 bases to trimming and J lost 6 bases; unmatched junction nucleotides: 11. CDR1 is MGHRA and CDR2 is YSYEKL in the germline V gene. The chain's CDR3 is CASSLTAGGSSNEQFF. CDR3 DNA sequence: TGCGCCAGCAGCCTCACTGCAGGGGGCTCTTCCAATGAGCAGTTCTTC.

This clone has a single count. The chain is built from TRBV7-2 and TRBJ2-7, with D perhaps TRBD2 (5 bases). The germline CDR1 and CDR2 sequences are SGHTA and FQGNSA. V was pared by 3 bases and J by 2 bases, with 11 bases between. The CDR3 has 14 amino acids. DNA for the CDR3: TGTGCCAGCAGCTTTATCGGACTTGCCTACGAGCAGTACTTC. It yields the protein CASSFIGLAYEQYF.

This rearrangement joins TRBV7-2 to TRBJ1-1, with D perhaps matching TRBD1 (6 bases). Trimming removed 1 base from V and 0 bases from J, with 12 bases in between. The CDR3 runs to 16 residues. Germline V CDR1 and CDR2: SGHTA, FQGNSA. CDR3 protein: CASSLVAAGVNTEAFF. The CDR3 DNA reads as TGTGCCAGCAGCTTAGTCGCGGCAGGGGTGAACACTGAAGCTTTCTTT.

This CDR3 is CASSRGGEGTEAFF. The CDR3 DNA is TGCGCCAGCAGTCGAGGGGGAGAGGGCACTGAAGCTTTCTTT. This chain uses TRBV5-1 with TRBJ1-1, with a weak D call TRBD1 (6 bases). V lost 5 bases, J lost 4 bases, and 15 bases lay in between. The CDR3 spans 14 residues. Germline lookup yields CDR1 SGHRS and CDR2 YFSETQ.

The V call is TRBV6-5, the J call TRBJ1-1, with TRBD1 identical over 7 bases. V lost 5 bases, J lost 1 base, and 7 bases stayed unmatched. The CDR3 has 15 residues. CDR1 is MNHEY, CDR2 SVGAGI, per germline. The CDR3: CASSPWTGPNTEAFF. DNA of the CDR3: TGTGCCAGCAGTCCTTGGACAGGCCCGAACACTGAAGCTTTCTTT.